These T cell receptor beta chains were read from a single sample in a study of blood T cell repertoires in COVID-19. Generated by immunoSEQ multiplex PCR, the TCRdb table keeps only in-frame clones and is missing some. The data contain some 400,000 clones, around 87% of them seen just once; the ten biggest clones take up less than 11%. Specimen: peripheral blood. The receptors here all came from a woman in her thirties with COVID-19, enrolled during active disease. CDR3s include the opening cysteine and the closing phenylalanine or tryptophan. Each record gives: clone size, D gene, J gene, V gene, CDR3 protein, CDR3 DNA. The D gene is left open where the match is weak. Clone size is shown for a subset of rows, as once, few, many or a class of expanded clone.

-	-	TRBJ1-1	TRBV7-2	CASSSPQGSAYTEAFF	TGTGCCAGCAGCTCCCCCCAGGGGTCAGCATACACTGAAGCTTTCTTT
-	-	TRBJ2-3	TRBV5-8	CASSLAWTDSTDTQYF	TGTGCCAGCAGCTTGGCTTGGACAGACAGCACAGATACGCAGTATTTT
once	TRBD2	TRBJ2-7	TRBV27	CASSSGRLAGMDEQYF	TGTGCCAGCAGTTCGGGTCGACTAGCGGGAATGGACGAGCAGTACTTC
-	-	TRBJ2-1	TRBV10-1	CASSLSSYNEQFF	TGCGCCAGCAGCCTAAGCTCCTACAATGAGCAGTTCTTC
-	TRBD2	TRBJ2-7	TRBV5-1	CASSPLRLAGGSSYEQYF	TGCGCCAGCAGTCCCCTTCGACTAGCGGGAGGGAGCTCCTACGAGCAGTACTTC
-	TRBD1	TRBJ1-4	TRBV4-3	CASSQVRDSRWANEKLFF	TGCGCCAGCAGCCAGGTCCGGGACAGCCGATGGGCTAATGAAAAACTGTTTTTT
-	TRBD1	TRBJ1-1	TRBV5-1	CASSLTGGRTEAFF	TGCGCCAGCAGCTTGACAGGGGGCCGGACTGAAGCTTTCTTT
-	TRBD1	TRBJ2-5	TRBV6-2/TRBV6-3	CASSYSLGQGRQETQYF	TGTGCCAGCAGTTACTCTCTAGGACAGGGGCGCCAAGAGACCCAGTACTTC
-	TRBD2	TRBJ2-1	TRBV5-5	CASSLVAGAGNEQFF	TGTGCCAGCAGCTTGGTAGCGGGAGCGGGGAATGAGCAGTTCTTC
-	TRBD1	TRBJ1-3	TRBV29-1	CSVRDRGYGNTIYF	TGCAGCGTGAGGGACAGGGGATACGGAAACACCATATATTTT
-	-	TRBJ2-1	TRBV5-1	CASSLVGAYNEQFF	TGCGCCAGCAGCTTGGTCGGGGCCTACAATGAGCAGTTCTTC
-	TRBD1	TRBJ1-5	TRBV27	CASRGQTSNQPQHF	TGTGCCAGCAGGGGACAGACTAGCAATCAGCCCCAGCATTTT
-	TRBD2	TRBJ2-3	TRBV11-2	CASSQAGLGADTQYF	TGTGCCAGCAGCCAAGCGGGACTAGGGGCGGATACGCAGTATTTT
few	-	TRBJ1-5	TRBV28	CASSSQAGVDQPQHF	TGTGCCAGCAGTTCCCAAGCAGGGGTAGATCAGCCCCAGCATTTT
-	TRBD1	TRBJ2-7	TRBV10-1	CASSDPGQGYEQYF	TGCGCCAGCAGTGATCCGGGACAGGGCTACGAGCAGTACTTC
-	TRBD1	TRBJ1-5	TRBV15	CATSTLGTGVQPQHF	TGTGCCACCAGCACCTTAGGGACAGGGGTGCAGCCCCAGCATTTT
-	-	TRBJ1-4	TRBV2	CASSDDSATNEKLFF	TGTGCCAGCAGCGACGACAGCGCAACTAATGAAAAACTGTTTTTT
once	TRBD1	TRBJ2-7	TRBV2	CANKGDSSYEQYF	TGTGCCAACAAGGGGGACAGCTCCTACGAGCAGTACTTC
-	TRBD2	TRBJ2-3	TRBV9	CASSPQGLKGTDTQYF	TGTGCCAGCAGCCCCCAGGGACTAAAAGGCACAGATACGCAGTATTTT
-	-	TRBJ2-7	TRBV5-1	CASSRGDGSYEQYF	TGCGCCAGCAGCCGCGGGGACGGCTCCTACGAGCAGTACTTC
-	-	TRBJ2-1	TRBV2	CASSAEGAKYNEQFF	TGTGCCAGCAGTGCGGAGGGCGCCAAATACAATGAGCAGTTCTTC
-	TRBD1	TRBJ1-2	TRBV28	CASSPQGEGTGGGYTF	TGTGCCAGCAGTCCGCAGGGAGAGGGGACAGGGGGCGGCTACACCTTC
-	TRBD1	TRBJ2-6	TRBV19	CASSIVGDRLVSGANVLTF	TGTGCCAGTAGTATCGTGGGGGACAGGTTAGTTTCGGGGGCCAACGTCCTGACTTTC
-	-	TRBJ2-1	TRBV10-3	CAIGGGGGPEQFF	TGTGCCATCGGAGGTGGGGGCGGGCCTGAGCAGTTCTTC
few	-	TRBJ2-7	TRBV19	CASSIQQDLTYEQYF	TGTGCCAGTAGTATCCAACAGGATTTAACCTACGAGCAGTACTTC
-	TRBD1	TRBJ1-2	TRBV2	CASSDLTGAVGYTF	TGTGCCAGCAGTGACCTAACAGGGGCGGTTGGCTACACCTTC
-	-	TRBJ1-1	TRBV10-3	CAISELGGSTEAFF	TGTGCCATCAGCGAGTTGGGGGGATCGACTGAAGCTTTCTTT
-	TRBD1	TRBJ2-7	TRBV2	CASSVGTAYEQYF	TGTGCCAGCAGTGTTGGGACAGCCTACGAGCAGTACTTC
-	-	TRBJ1-3	TRBV19	CASTRDSGNTIYF	TGTGCCAGTACGAGGGACTCTGGAAACACCATATATTTT
-	TRBD2	TRBJ2-1	TRBV4-3	CASSPSGRVTNEQFF	TGCGCCAGCAGTCCAAGCGGGAGGGTCACCAATGAGCAGTTCTTC
-	TRBD1	TRBJ2-7	TRBV9	CASSPWTGEKSIYEQYF	TGTGCCAGCAGCCCTTGGACAGGGGAGAAATCTATCTACGAGCAGTACTTC
-	-	TRBJ2-7	TRBV3-1/TRBV3-2	CASSQEERGHQYF	TGTGCCAGCAGCCAAGAGGAACGGGGACACCAGTACTTC
-	TRBD2	TRBJ2-5	TRBV3-1/TRBV3-2	CASSASGPQYF	TGTGCCAGCAGCGCTAGCGGTCCCCAGTACTTC
-	TRBD2	TRBJ2-7	TRBV11-2	CASSYGLADAYEQYF	TGTGCCAGCAGTTACGGACTAGCGGACGCCTACGAGCAGTACTTC
-	TRBD2	TRBJ2-2	TRBV3-1/TRBV3-2	CASSQPRGSATGELFF	TGTGCCAGCAGCCAACCTCGCGGGAGTGCCACCGGGGAGCTGTTTTTT
-	TRBD1	TRBJ1-1	TRBV28	CASSFPDRANTEAFF	TGTGCCAGCAGTTTCCCCGACAGGGCGAACACTGAAGCTTTCTTT
-	-	TRBJ2-1	TRBV5-4	CASSADRPAYNEQFF	TGTGCCAGCAGCGCTGACAGGCCCGCCTACAATGAGCAGTTCTTC
-	TRBD2	TRBJ2-5	TRBV7-2	CASSLDSGEGRETQYF	TGTGCCAGCAGCTTAGATAGCGGGGAGGGCCGGGAGACCCAGTACTTC
-	-	TRBJ1-4	TRBV6-5	CASTLGVQRLFF	TGTGCCAGCACCCTAGGGGTACAGAGGCTGTTTTTT
-	-	TRBJ2-7	TRBV28	CASSLTGLNYEQYF	TGTGCCAGCAGTCTTACGGGACTGAACTACGAGCAGTACTTC
-	-	TRBJ2-1	TRBV24-1	CATSDFTRAINNEQFF	TGTGCCACCAGTGATTTTACGCGGGCAATTAACAATGAGCAGTTCTTC
few	-	TRBJ1-1	TRBV4-2	CASSQSVGGGDEAFF	TGTGCCAGCAGCCAGAGTGTCGGCGGGGGAGATGAAGCTTTCTTT
-	TRBD1	TRBJ1-2	TRBV7-3	CASSTKGTGVGYTF	TGTGCCAGCAGCACAAAGGGGACAGGGGTTGGCTACACCTTC
once	-	TRBJ2-5	TRBV20-1	CSAPRAETQYF	TGCAGTGCACCCAGGGCGGAGACCCAGTACTTC
-	TRBD2	TRBJ2-2	TRBV11-2	CASSPYPTSGNTGELFF	TGTGCCAGCAGCCCGTATCCGACTAGCGGAAACACCGGGGAGCTGTTTTTT